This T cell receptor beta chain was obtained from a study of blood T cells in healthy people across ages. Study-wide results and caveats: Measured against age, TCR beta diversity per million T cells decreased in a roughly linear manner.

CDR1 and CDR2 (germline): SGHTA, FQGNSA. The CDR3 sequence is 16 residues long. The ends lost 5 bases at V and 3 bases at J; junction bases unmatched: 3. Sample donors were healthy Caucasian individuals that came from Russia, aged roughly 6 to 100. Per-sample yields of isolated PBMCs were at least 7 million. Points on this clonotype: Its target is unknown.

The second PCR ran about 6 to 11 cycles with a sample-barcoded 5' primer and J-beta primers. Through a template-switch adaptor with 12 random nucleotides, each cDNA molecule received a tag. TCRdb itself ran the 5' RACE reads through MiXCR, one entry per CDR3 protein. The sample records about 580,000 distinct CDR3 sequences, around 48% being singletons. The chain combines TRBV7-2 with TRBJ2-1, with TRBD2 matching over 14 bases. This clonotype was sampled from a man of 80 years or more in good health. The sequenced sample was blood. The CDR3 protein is CASSTGTSGGYNEQFF. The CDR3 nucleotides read TGTGCCAGCAGCACCGGGACTAGCGGGGGCTACAATGAGCAGTTCTTC.